The 28 T cell receptor beta chains in this list originate from one sample, sequenced in a study of T cells in Graves' hyperthyroidism and ophthalmopathy. Researchers amplified the TCR beta CDR3 regions from RNA transcripts. With the HTBI primer set, the TCR CDR3 went through a first round of RT-PCR. TCRdb redid the calling of the multiplex PCR reads with MiXCR, one entry per CDR3 protein. This sample has under 750,000 distinct CDR3 sequences, with over 15% found just once. Material: blood. The receptors derive from a woman aged 50 to 60 with Graves' hyperthyroidism that later progressed to Graves' ophthalmopathy.

This clonotype was counted a single time. The chain joins TRBV12-3 or TRBV12-4 to TRBJ1-2; no clear D. Trimming shortened V by 6 bases and J by 0 bases, and 8 bases separated the two germline ends. The CDR3 runs 13 residues. The CDR3 loop reads CASRGDSNYGYTF. The CDR3 DNA is TGTGCCAGCAGGGGTGACTCTAACTATGGCTACACCTTC.

This clonotype came up a few times. V is TRBV6-1 and J is TRBJ2-7; D is possibly TRBD2 (7 bases). The germline V gene encodes CDR1 MNHNS and CDR2 SASEGT. This CDR3 is 13 amino acids long. The V and J ends lost 10 bases and 2 bases respectively, with 15 bases between them. The CDR3 here is CATRRGGPYEQYF. In DNA form, the CDR3 reads TGTGCCACCCGGAGGGGGGGCCCCTACGAGCAGTACTTC.

In this sample, this clonotype turned up a few times. The chain couples TRBV10-3 to TRBJ1-2, with 7 bases aligning to TRBD1. This CDR3 has 14 residues. The V gene's germline CDR1 is ENHRY and CDR2 SYGVKD. After removal of 3 bases from V and 4 bases from J, the junction contained 5 bases not matched to a gene. CDR3 sequence: CAISDGDSSYGYTF. The CDR3 nucleotides are TGTGCCATCAGTGACGGGGACAGCTCCTATGGCTACACCTTC.

The genes are TRBV4-1 and TRBJ2-5; D perhaps matches TRBD2 (8 bases). The germline V gene encodes CDR1 MGHRA and CDR2 YSYEKL. V was trimmed by 7 bases and J by 1 base, leaving 19 bases between them. The CDR3 loop spans 16 amino acids. The CDR3: CASTRGGGGTQETQYF. Here the CDR3 DNA reads TGCGCCAGCACCCGAGGGGGCGGGGGGACCCAAGAGACCCAGTACTTC.

This clonotype has at least ten counts. The rearrangement joins TRBV12-3 or TRBV12-4 to TRBJ1-5; D gene uncertain. Deletions cut 0 bases from V and 4 bases from J, with 4 bases between. This CDR3 contains 13 residues. The CDR3 sequence is CASSLAANQPQHF. CDR3 sequence (DNA): TGTGCCAGCAGTTTAGCGGCGAATCAGCCCCAGCATTTT.

The gene calls are TRBV4-1 and TRBJ1-2; possible D gene TRBD1, 5 bases. The CDR3 runs 16 residues. Trimming shortened V by 0 bases and J by 4 bases, and 15 bases separated the two germline ends. The germline CDR1 and CDR2 sequences are MGHRA and YSYEKL. CDR3 sequence (DNA): TGCGCCAGCAGCCAAGAAATCGGGACGGCGAGCTATGGCTACACCTTC. Protein product: CASSQEIGTASYGYTF.

This clonotype has at least ten counts. The chain combines TRBV6-1 with TRBJ2-7; no definite D call. This CDR3 has 13 residues. From germline, CDR1 is MNHNS and CDR2 SASEGT. V shed 5 bases and J shed 0 bases, with 8 bases lying between them. Here the CDR3 reads CASSYEFSYEQYF. The CDR3 DNA follows: TGTGCCAGCAGTTACGAGTTCTCCTACGAGCAGTACTTC.

As regards this clonotype: Lacking the conserved final phenylalanine or tryptophan, this CDR3 likely reflects a read error. V and J are TRBV5-5 and TRBJ2-5, with 7 bases that match TRBD1. Germline V lookup: CDR1 SGHKS, CDR2 YYEKEE (reference sequence). V lost 2 bases to trimming and J lost 4 bases; unmatched junction nucleotides: 5. CDR3 length equals 14 residues. CDR3 region: CASSLTGEPETQYL. The CDR3 DNA reads as TGTGCCAGCAGCTTAACAGGGGAACCAGAGACCCAGTACCTC.

This chain links TRBV28 with TRBJ1-5; D not resolved. The CDR3 contains 15 residues. Trimming removed 3 bases from V and 0 bases from J, with 9 bases in between. Looked up from germline, CDR1 is MDHEN and CDR2 is SYDVKM. The CDR3 loop reads CASSFDQNSNQPQHF. The CDR3 DNA reads as TGTGCCAGCAGTTTTGACCAGAATAGCAATCAGCCCCAGCATTTT.

The V gene is TRBV20-1, the J gene TRBJ2-4, with 7 bases fitting TRBD1. The CDR3 length is 15 residues. CDR1 is DFQATT and CDR2 is SNEGSKA in the germline V gene (reference sequence). The junction had 4 bases not matched to a gene; V was cut back by 2 bases and J by 0 bases. Here the CDR3 reads CSARTRGLAKNIQYF. The CDR3 nucleotides are TGCAGTGCTAGAACCAGGGGGTTAGCCAAAAACATTCAGTACTTC.

The genes are TRBV30 and TRBJ1-3; D unresolved. With 0 bases removed from V and 3 bases from J, the gap between germline ends came to 6 bases. Germline assignment: CDR1 GTSNPN and CDR2 SVGIG (reference sequence). The CDR3 consists of 13 residues. CDR3: CAWSVVIGNTIYF. CDR3 sequence (DNA): TGTGCCTGGAGTGTAGTAATTGGAAACACCATATATTTT.

The rearrangement joins TRBV2 to TRBJ1-3; TRBD1 might be the D (6 bases). The germline CDR1 and CDR2 sequences are SNHLY and FYNNEI. Trimming stripped 3 bases from V and 2 bases from J, with 14 bases between. The CDR3 length is 16 residues. CDR3 coding DNA: TGTGCCAGCAGTGATGAGCTACAGGGAACTGGAAACACCATATATTTT. Translating gives CASSDELQGTGNTIYF.

In its sample, this clonotype was seen a few times. The V call is TRBV12-5, the J call TRBJ1-1; the D is unclear. The CDR3 has 16 amino acids. The germline gives CDR1 LGHNT, CDR2 FRNRAP. V was pared by 5 bases and J by 5 bases, with 21 bases between. CDR3 loop: CASGPPTITTGTEAFF. CDR3 sequence (DNA): TGTGCTAGTGGTCCTCCTACCATCACCACGGGAACTGAAGCTTTCTTT.

The chain employs TRBV19 and TRBJ1-1, with D hard to call. This CDR3 is built from 15 residues. Germline assignment: CDR1 LNHDA and CDR2 SQIVND (reference sequence). The V gene lost 9 bases and the J gene lost 3 bases, with 20 bases spanning the gap. The CDR3, as DNA: TGTGCCAGCCATCTCTCCCGCGGGTGGTACACTGAAGCTTTCTTT. It specifies CASHLSRGWYTEAFF.

This chain links TRBV4-2 with TRBJ2-7; the D gene could be TRBD1 or TRBD2 (5 bases each). CDR3 length equals 14 residues. V was pared by 3 bases and J by 5 bases, with 14 bases between. Germline assignment: CDR1 LGHNA and CDR2 YNFKEQ. CDR3 nucleotide sequence: TGTGCCAGCAGCCAGAGCCCGGGGCTTGACGAGCAGTACTTC. The encoded protein is CASSQSPGLDEQYF.

The sample holds many counts of this clonotype. This chain joins TRBV18 and TRBJ2-3, with TRBD1 identical over 8 bases. The CDR3 length is 14 residues. J gave up 4 bases and V 6 bases, and 6 bases lay outside the gene matches. The germline CDR1 and CDR2 sequences are KGHSH and LQKENI. The CDR3 region is CASSQGQVPDTQYF. The DNA for the CDR3 is TGTGCCAGCTCCCAGGGACAGGTACCAGATACGCAGTATTTT. The entire variable domain, with the rest obtained from reference TRBV18 and TRBJ2-3, is as follows: NAGVMQNPRHLVRRRGQEARLRCSPMKGHSHVYWYRQLPEEGLKFMVYLQKENIIDESGMPKERFSAEFPKEGPSILRIQQVVRGDSAAYFCASSQGQVPDTQYFGPGTRLTVL.

This clonotype has just a few counts. In DNA, the CDR3 is TGTGCCAGCAGCTTAGTCTCGGGGGGGGATAGCAATCAGCCCCAGCATTTT. Translation: CASSLVSGGDSNQPQHF. The J gene is TRBJ1-5, the V gene TRBV7-8, with D possibly TRBD1 on 5 matching bases. V lost 1 base and J 0 bases, leaving 13 bases between the germline ends. The germline V gene has CDR1 SGHVS and CDR2 FQNEAQ. CDR3 size: 17 residues.

This clonotype was seen repeatedly, ten times or more. The rearrangement joins TRBV20-1 to TRBJ2-1; 10 bases fit TRBD2. There are 16 residues in the CDR3. Germline loops: CDR1 DFQATT, CDR2 SNEGSKA (reference sequence). V was clipped by 3 bases and J by 3 bases; unmatched bases: 8. Written as DNA, the CDR3 is TGCAGTGCTAGGGGGCTAGCGGGGGCCCTCTACAATGAGCAGTTCTTC. Translated, it gives CSARGLAGALYNEQFF.

The V and J genes are TRBV6-5 and TRBJ1-5; no clear D. The germline CDR1 and CDR2 sequences are MNHEY and SVGAGI. The CDR3 has 15 residues. V was trimmed by 6 bases and J by 2 bases, leaving 14 bases between them. CDR3 loop: CASREGRLGNQPQHF. In DNA, the CDR3 is TGTGCCAGCAGGGAGGGTCGGTTAGGCAATCAGCCCCAGCATTTT.

This clonotype was counted a few times. J is TRBJ2-7 and V is TRBV6-2 or TRBV6-3; D unresolved. This CDR3 contains 14 residues. V lost 4 bases to trimming and J lost 3 bases, with 13 bases between them. The germline CDR1 and CDR2 sequences are MNHEY and SVGEGT. Here the CDR3 DNA reads TGTGCCAGCAGTTCTGGACGCTATGACTACGAGCAGTACTTC. Translation: CASSSGRYDYEQYF.

The CDR3 here is CASSPIPGRGTEAFF. CDR3 coding DNA: TGTGCCAGCAGTCCAATTCCGGGACGAGGCACTGAAGCTTTCTTT. The gene calls are TRBV6-5 and TRBJ1-1, with TRBD1 as a possible D gene (5 bases). Trimming cost V 5 bases and J 4 bases, with 17 bases left between them. The CDR3 has 15 amino acids. Germline V gene lookup returns CDR1 MNHEY and CDR2 SVGAGI.

This clonotype was found a few times. The CDR3 is CATAFGGGSGNTIYF. CDR3 in DNA: TGCGCCACCGCTTTTGGGGGCGGCTCTGGAAACACCATATATTTT. The chain joins TRBV10-2 to TRBJ1-3, with TRBD1 as a possible D gene (6 bases). The CDR3 consists of 15 residues. Per the germline V gene, CDR1 is WSHSY and CDR2 is SAAADI. V shed 10 bases and J shed 0 bases, with 16 bases lying between them.

This clonotype has just a few counts. V gene TRBV14 combines with J gene TRBJ2-7; D is undetermined. In germline, CDR1 is SGHDN, CDR2 FVKESK. V dropped 4 bases and J dropped 7 bases, with 8 bases sitting between them. The CDR3 sequence is 11 residues long. This CDR3 reads CASSLNKEQYF. For the CDR3, the DNA is TGTGCCAGCAGCCTGAATAAGGAGCAGTACTTC.

This clonotype was seen many times. The V call is TRBV12-3 or TRBV12-4, the J call TRBJ1-5; no clear D gene. Trimming cost V 6 bases and J 2 bases, with 17 bases left between them. CDR3 size: 16 residues. Here the CDR3 reads CASSPWGGIGNQPQHF. DNA of the CDR3: TGTGCCAGCAGCCCCTGGGGAGGAATAGGCAATCAGCCCCAGCATTTT.

The V call is TRBV5-6, the J call TRBJ2-2; 9 bases fit TRBD1. V dropped 5 bases and J dropped 4; count of bases not matched to a gene: 6. Per the germline V gene, CDR1 is SGHDT and CDR2 is YYEEEE. CDR3 length: 15 residues. CDR3 residues: CASSWDRDGTGELFF. In DNA form, the CDR3 reads TGTGCCAGCAGTTGGGACAGGGACGGCACCGGGGAGCTGTTTTTT.

In its sample, this clonotype was seen a few times. V usage is TRBV20-1 and J usage is TRBJ2-3, with TRBD2 identical over 10 bases. J gave up 6 bases and V 2 bases, and 5 bases lay outside the gene matches. CDR3 length: 14 residues. Per the germline V gene, CDR1 is DFQATT and CDR2 is SNEGSKA (reference sequence). CDR3 nucleotide sequence: TGCAGTGCTAGAAGTCTAGCGGGGGCGGATACGCAGTATTTT. This translates into CSARSLAGADTQYF.

V and J are TRBV19 and TRBJ1-1, with D tentatively TRBD1 (6 bases). From germline, CDR1 is LNHDA and CDR2 SQIVND (reference sequence). The V gene lost 2 bases and the J gene lost 2 bases, with 12 bases spanning the gap. CDR3 size: 15 residues. The CDR3 loop reads CASSIQGTLNTEAFF. The CDR3 DNA is TGTGCCAGTAGTATACAGGGGACACTTAACACTGAAGCTTTCTTT.

The chain recombines TRBV12-5 with TRBJ1-5, with D maybe TRBD1 (6 bases). Per the germline V gene, CDR1 is LGHNT and CDR2 is FRNRAP. Trimming removed 5 bases from V and 0 bases from J, with 20 bases in between. CDR3 length: 18 residues. CDR3 sequence: CASGPGTRTLYSNQPQHF. In DNA, the CDR3 is TGTGCTAGTGGTCCCGGGACACGAACCCTTTATAGCAATCAGCCCCAGCATTTT.